This TCR beta chain was retrieved from a study of cytomegalovirus exposure and HLA in healthy donors. The protocol was immunoSEQ multiplex PCR, while the TCRdb copy is restricted to in-frame clones and leaves out a portion. The sample holds about 310,000 clones; approximately 85% are singletons and the top ten take more than 0.95%. Between the trimmed V and J ends, which lost 4 bases and 1 base, there was a span of 10 bases. The CDR3 totals 14 residues. In germline, CDR1 is SGDLS, CDR2 YYNGEE. The sequenced sample was PBMCs. The gene calls are TRBV9 and TRBJ2-3; D gene ambiguous. This receptor was identified in a young man in good health and CMV-seronegative. The CDR3 DNA is TGTGCCAGCAGCCCCTTCGTCGGCACAGATACGCAGTATTTT. Translated: CASSPFVGTDTQYF.